The next 22 T cell receptor beta chains were all read from a single sample in a study of OX40 agonist ivuxolimab in advanced cancers. Library preparation employed the immunoSEQ multiplex PCR assay. This is the immuneACCESS table as TCRdb keeps it, with only in-frame sequences that have V and J called. A part of the clones is gone; compared with another copy, unresolved V genes explain less than half, and the rest is unexplained. Across this sample there are 60,000 to 85,000 clones, with roughly four fifths seen only once. More than 1.5% of the sample is taken by the ten largest. The material sequenced was CD4+ or CD8+ T cells sorted from blood, taken in a trial of the OX40 agonist ivuxolimab. These receptors all stem from an adult with an advanced solid tumor such as melanoma, head and neck, liver or kidney cancer.

The chain joins TRBV4-1 to TRBJ2-5; TRBD2 agrees at 11 bases. The CDR3 sequence is 16 residues long. The V and J ends lost 1 base and 6 bases, in that order; junction bases with no gene match: 7. Looked up from germline, CDR1 is MGHRA and CDR2 is YSYEKL. CDR3 protein: CASSQGTSGSRKTQYF. The CDR3 bases are TGCGCCAGCAGCCAAGGAACTAGCGGGAGCAGGAAGACCCAGTACTTC.

The chain uses TRBV19 and TRBJ2-1, with a weak D call TRBD1 (6 bases). This CDR3 has 15 residues. V was cut by 6 bases and J by 0 bases, with 12 bases left in between. Germline values: CDR1 LNHDA, CDR2 SQIVND (reference sequence). The CDR3 is CASSMGHRSYNEQFF. CDR3 DNA sequence: TGTGCCAGTAGCATGGGACACCGCTCCTACAATGAGCAGTTCTTC.

This clone has just one count. The chain recombines TRBV9 with TRBJ2-6, with D unclear. V lost 4 bases to trimming and J lost 2 bases, with 10 bases between them. The germline CDR1 and CDR2 sequences are SGDLS and YYNGEE. This CDR3 has 15 residues. The CDR3 here is CASSLTPTGANVLTF. The CDR3 bases are TGTGCCAGCAGCTTAACTCCGACTGGGGCCAACGTCCTGACTTTC.

This clone has a handful of counts. This specimen includes other DNA sequences encoding the same CDR3. The chain carries TRBV7-3 and TRBJ2-7; D gene unclear. This CDR3 has 13 amino acids. Trimming removed 5 bases at V and 1 base at J, with 9 bases between. Germline loops: CDR1 SGHTA, CDR2 FQGTGA. The CDR3 nucleotides read TGTGCCAGCAGCCGCGGAGATTCCTACGAGCAGTACTTC. It yields the protein CASSRGDSYEQYF.

This chain links TRBV9 with TRBJ2-1; D is possibly TRBD2 (5 bases). The CDR3 is 16 residues long. Trimming cost V 3 bases and J 4 bases, with 17 bases left between them. Per germline, CDR1 SGDLS and CDR2 YYNGEE. The CDR3 DNA is TGTGCCAGCAGCGCGGGTAGCGCTATTCGGTACAATGAGCAGTTCTTC. Its translation: CASSAGSAIRYNEQFF.

This clone has a handful of counts. This chain joins TRBV4-1 and TRBJ1-5; tentative D call: TRBD1 (6 bases). V gave up 0 bases and J gave up 9 bases, with 15 bases separating them. This CDR3 is 15 amino acids long. Germline V gene lookup returns CDR1 MGHRA and CDR2 YSYEKL. The CDR3 reads CASSQDGFQGLPQHF. The CDR3 DNA reads as TGCGCCAGCAGCCAAGATGGGTTTCAGGGGTTGCCCCAGCATTTT.

This clone was found a few times. The rearrangement links TRBV10-3 to TRBJ1-3, with 8 bases that match TRBD1. Germline trimming cut 2 bases from V and 0 bases from J; bases unmatched to any gene: 3. Looked up from germline, CDR1 is ENHRY and CDR2 is SYGVKD. The CDR3 has 16 residues. CDR3: CAISERTGFSGNTIYF. The CDR3 DNA reads as TGTGCCATCAGTGAGAGGACAGGGTTCTCTGGAAACACCATATATTTT.

This clone was counted ten times or more. This chain connects TRBV5-4 to TRBJ1-2; 8 nucleotides align to TRBD1. The CDR3 is 15 amino acids. J lost 1 base, V lost 2 bases, and 4 bases had no gene match. Germline-derived CDR1 and CDR2 are SGHNT and YYREEE (reference sequence). CDR3 in DNA: TGTGCCAGCAGCTTCGACAGGGGTATTAACTATGGCTACACCTTC. It specifies CASSFDRGINYGYTF.

The CDR3 loop is CASSQASGGGEQYF. Written as DNA, the CDR3 is TGTGCCAGCAGCCAAGCTAGCGGGGGCGGTGAGCAGTACTTC. The chain couples TRBV5-4 to TRBJ2-7; TRBD2 matches 10 bases. J lost 7 bases, V lost 4 bases, and 8 bases had no gene match. There are 14 residues in the CDR3. The V gene's germline CDR1 is SGHNT and CDR2 YYREEE (reference sequence).

This chain links TRBV10-3 with TRBJ1-2, with TRBD1 matching 7 bases. Germline V lookup: CDR1 ENHRY, CDR2 SYGVKD. This CDR3 comprises 13 residues. V lost 4 bases and J lost 8; bases outside the gene matches: 7. In nucleotides, the CDR3 is TGTGCCATCAGTGGACAGGGAATGGGCGGCTACACCTTC. This sequence encodes CAISGQGMGGYTF.

This rearrangement joins TRBV7-3 to TRBJ2-2, with 8 bases identical to TRBD1. V was pared by 5 bases and J by 3 bases, with 5 bases of the junction left unmatched. This CDR3 is built from 15 residues. The germline CDR1 and CDR2 sequences are SGHTA and FQGTGA. The DNA of the CDR3 is TGTGCCAGCAGCAGACAGGGGTATTACACCGGGGAGCTGTTTTTT. This codes for CASSRQGYYTGELFF. Looking up the rest from reference TRBV7-3 and TRBJ2-2 gives the full variable domain: GAGVSQTPSNKVTEKGKYVELRCDPISGHTALYWYRQSLGQGPEFLIYFQGTGAADDSGLPNDRFFAVRPEGSVSTLKIQRTERGDSAVYLCASSRQGYYTGELFFGEGSRLTVL.

The chain joins TRBV18 to TRBJ1-4, with D possibly TRBD1 on 5 matching bases. V lost 3 bases to trimming and J lost 8 bases, with 7 bases between them. The germline V gene has CDR1 KGHSH and CDR2 LQKENI. This CDR3 contains 12 residues. This chain's CDR3 is CASSPRGEKLFF. CDR3 coding DNA: TGTGCCAGCTCACCCCGGGGCGAAAAACTGTTTTTT.

This chain uses TRBV6-6 with TRBJ1-4; D ambiguous. CDR1 is MNHNY, CDR2 SVGAGI, per germline (reference sequence). The CDR3 length is 12 residues. V lost 4 bases and J 6 bases, leaving 6 bases between the germline ends. The CDR3 nucleotides are TGTGCCAGCAGTTTCGCTTATGAAAAACTGTTTTTT. Amino acid sequence: CASSFAYEKLFF.

This clone was recorded a few times. V gene TRBV19 combines with J gene TRBJ2-7, with 8 bases matching TRBD1. CDR3 length: 14 amino acids. CDR1 and CDR2 (germline): LNHDA, SQIVND (reference sequence). The ends lost 7 bases at V and 5 bases at J; junction bases unmatched: 10. CDR3 coding DNA: TGTGCCAGTACCAACCCAGGACAGGGCCACGAGCAGTACTTC. Amino acids: CASTNPGQGHEQYF.

This chain joins TRBV7-3 and TRBJ1-6; D unclear. Trimming removed 5 bases from V and 7 bases from J, with 9 bases in between. Germline assignment: CDR1 SGHTA and CDR2 FQGTGA. This CDR3 region has 13 residues. CDR3 DNA: TGTGCCAGCAGCCAGACGGGGAATTCACCCCTCCACTTT. This gives the protein CASSQTGNSPLHF. The variable domain in full, with the rest retrieved from reference TRBV7-3 and TRBJ1-6, is GAGVSQTPSNKVTEKGKYVELRCDPISGHTALYWYRQSLGQGPEFLIYFQGTGAADDSGLPNDRFFAVRPEGSVSTLKIQRTERGDSAVYLCASSQTGNSPLHFGNGTRLTVT.

The rearrangement links TRBV7-8 to TRBJ2-4; possibly TRBD1 for D (6 bases). V shed 4 bases and J shed 1 base, with 11 bases lying between them. CDR3 length: 15 amino acids. Germline CDR1 SGHVS, CDR2 FQNEAQ. This CDR3 reads CASSSAQGAKNIQYF. CDR3 coding DNA: TGTGCCAGCAGCTCAGCTCAGGGGGCCAAAAACATTCAGTACTTC.

The V gene is TRBV7-9, the J gene TRBJ2-1; 8 nucleotides align to TRBD2. After removal of 0 bases from V and 0 bases from J, the junction contained 10 bases not matched to a gene. Germline V CDR1 and CDR2: SEHNR, FQNEAQ (reference sequence). The CDR3 totals 19 residues. The CDR3 sequence is CASSLARIAGSSSYNEQFF. The CDR3 coding sequence is TGTGCCAGCAGCTTAGCGAGGATAGCGGGATCGAGCTCCTACAATGAGCAGTTCTTC.

The chain carries TRBV12-2 and TRBJ2-7; whether TRBD2, the table's D call, matches the DNA was not checked. TRBV12-2 is listed as a pseudogene. CDR3 length: 12 residues. The chain's CDR3 is CASRPPAGEQYF. CDR3 sequence (DNA): TGTGCAAGTCGCCCTCCCGCGGGTGAGCAGTACTTC.

The rearrangement links TRBV7-3 to TRBJ2-7; the D is unclear. This CDR3 contains 11 residues. The V end was cut by 5 bases, the J end by 3 bases, with 5 bases between. Germline CDR1 SGHTA, CDR2 FQGTGA. In DNA, the CDR3 is TGTGCCAGCAGCCCCCACTACGAGCAGTACTTC. Translating it yields CASSPHYEQYF.

The chain joins TRBV9 to TRBJ1-5; 8 bases align to TRBD1. CDR3 length equals 16 residues. Trimming removed 4 bases from V and 4 bases from J; junction bases left unmatched: 10. Germline V gene sequence: CDR1 SGDLS, CDR2 YYNGEE. The chain's CDR3 is CASSPGGTGPNQPQHF. CDR3 DNA: TGTGCCAGCAGCCCCGGGGGGACAGGTCCTAATCAGCCCCAGCATTTT.

This chain uses TRBV11-2 with TRBJ2-1; 7 bases line up with TRBD2. Germline assignment: CDR1 SGHAT and CDR2 FQNNGV. Losses at the gene ends were 5 bases for V and 0 bases for J; bases not matched to a gene: 4. The CDR3 totals 15 residues. Here the CDR3 DNA reads TGTGCCAGCAGCCTAGGCGGGAGCTCCTACAATGAGCAGTTCTTC. Its protein is CASSLGGSSYNEQFF.

This chain uses TRBV19 with TRBJ2-2; a weak D match, TRBD1 (6 bases). CDR1 LNHDA and CDR2 SQIVND come from the germline V gene (reference sequence). With 6 bases removed from V and 0 bases from J, the gap between germline ends came to 17 bases. The CDR3 spans 17 residues. The CDR3 sequence: CASRDSTGQTNTGELFF. CDR3 nucleotide sequence: TGTGCCAGTAGAGACTCGACAGGACAAACGAACACCGGGGAGCTGTTTTTT.